This T cell receptor (beta chain) is drawn from a study of T cell clonotyping in hematopoietic cell transplantation. The table came from immunoSEQ multiplex PCR; TCRdb's copy has only in-frame clones and leaves some out. The sample yields approximately 50,000 clones, over 75% seen once. J gave up 4 bases and V 5 bases, and 4 bases lay outside the gene matches. The germline V gene encodes CDR1 SEHNR and CDR2 FQNEAQ (reference sequence). The CDR3 runs to 14 residues. Regarding the study as a whole: At the given depth, recipient repertoires were over 95% de novo clonotypes. Broader posttransplant TCR repertoire diversity was predicted by graft donor and pretransplant recipient Inverse Simpson Index values. Pathologically expanded recipient clonotypes increased progressively from day 30 to day 180 as diversity fell.

Turning to this clone: Its antigen is not known.

Time point defined: recipient sample about 28 days before transplant, after cytoreduction. Sequencing was performed on peripheral blood mononuclear cells, taken before stem cell transplant. The TCR originated in a man aged 60 to 69 with biphenotypic leukemia. Some clones in this sample may be carry-over from other donors' samples. The chain is built from TRBV7-9 and TRBJ2-7; 11 nucleotides line up with TRBD2. CDR3 sequence (DNA): TGTGCCAGCAGCACTAGCGGGAGACCGTACGAGCAGTACTTC. As protein: CASSTSGRPYEQYF.